This T cell receptor (beta chain) was observed in a study of T-cell memory formation after mild COVID-19. One entry per CDR3 protein results from TCRdb running MiXCR on the 5' RACE reads. The sample consists of about 340,000 distinct CDR3 sequences, over 10% of them appearing once. This clonotype was seen only a few times. CDR1 SEHNR and CDR2 FQNEAQ come from the germline V gene (reference sequence). Trimming took 2 bases from V and 0 from J, leaving 11 bases between them. CDR3 length: 17 residues. The sequenced sample consisted of PBMCs or a T cell subset sorted from them (not recorded which). The TCR was taken from a man between 18 and 35 years old who had mild COVID-19 (a few samples of this study predate the infection). Cell type and time point are not known. The rearrangement uses TRBV7-9 and TRBJ2-6; D gene ambiguous. The CDR3 nucleotides are TGTGCCAGCAGCTTAAGTTCGGTGCGCTCTGGGGCCAACGTCCTGACTTTC. Translating it yields CASSLSSVRSGANVLTF.